This record looks at one T cell receptor (beta chain) sequence and its context. Its antigen is unknown. The whole isolated RNA underwent reverse transcription, so sequencing captured expressed TCRB transcripts. For naive, central memory and regulatory T cell samples, reads averaged roughly 4 million. The method was immunoSEQ multiplex PCR; TCRdb's version includes in-frame clones alone and lacks a portion of them. The sample lists a few hundred thousand clones, approximately 15% occurring once. Germline V lookup: CDR1 LNHDA, CDR2 SQIVND (reference sequence). This CDR3 spans 16 amino acids. V trimming: 3 bases; J trimming: 4 bases; junction bases outside the gene matches: 9. These data originate in a study of beta chain features in type 1 diabetes. Study outcomes and limitations: Among all four CD4+ subsets, Type 1 diabetes patients had TCRB CDR3s that were moderately but significantly shorter. Any HLA effect on TCRB rearrangement was left unresolved by small sub-analyses.

The sequencing input was naive CD4+ T cells from blood. The clonotype was recovered from a woman between 18 and 29 years old with type 1 diabetes. The chain carries TRBV19 and TRBJ2-5; TRBD2 agrees at 9 bases. The CDR3 sequence: CASSISASGNVETQYF. In DNA form, the CDR3 reads TGTGCCAGTAGTATCTCGGCTAGCGGGAACGTAGAGACCCAGTACTTC.